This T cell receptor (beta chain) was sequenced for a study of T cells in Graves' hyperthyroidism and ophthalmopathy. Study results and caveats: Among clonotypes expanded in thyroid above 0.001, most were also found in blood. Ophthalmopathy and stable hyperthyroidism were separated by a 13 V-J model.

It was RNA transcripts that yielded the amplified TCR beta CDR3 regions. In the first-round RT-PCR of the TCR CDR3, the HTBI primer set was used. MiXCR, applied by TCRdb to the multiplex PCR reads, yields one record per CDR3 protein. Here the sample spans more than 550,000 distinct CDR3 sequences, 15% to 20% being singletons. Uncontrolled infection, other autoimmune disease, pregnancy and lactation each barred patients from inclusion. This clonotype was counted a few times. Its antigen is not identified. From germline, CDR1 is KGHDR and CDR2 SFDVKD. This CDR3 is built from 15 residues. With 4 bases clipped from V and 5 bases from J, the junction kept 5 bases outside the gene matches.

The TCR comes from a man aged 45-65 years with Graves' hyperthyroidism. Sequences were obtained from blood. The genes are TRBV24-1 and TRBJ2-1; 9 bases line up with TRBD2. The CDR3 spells CATSERLAANNEQFF. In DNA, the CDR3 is TGTGCCACCAGTGAACGACTAGCGGCAAACAATGAGCAGTTCTTC.